A single sample gave rise to the 7 T cell receptor beta chains below, sequenced in a study of T cell changes during pregnancy in multiple sclerosis. Data came from immunoSEQ multiplex PCR; TCRdb stores just in-frame clones and leaves some out. The data hold roughly 46,000 clones, with almost 95% observed a single time. Sequencing was performed on CD8+ T cells from peripheral blood mononuclear cells, taken in the first trimester of pregnancy. These receptors were collected from a female donor with multiple sclerosis, enrolled in a pregnancy study.

This clone has only one observation. Relative to the germline gene, one junction end is altered; a read error may explain this. This sequence joins TRBV4-2 and TRBJ1-1; 7 nucleotides agree with TRBD1. The CDR3 has 19 amino acids. Per germline, CDR1 LGHNA and CDR2 YNFKEQ. CDR3: CASNQGYRQAGGMNTEAFF. Here the CDR3 DNA reads TGTGCCAGCAACCAAGGGTACCGACAGGCAGGGGGTATGAACACTGAAGCTTTCTTT.

The chain employs TRBV7-9 and TRBJ1-6, with D possibly being TRBD1 (5 bases). This CDR3 is 15 amino acids long. Germline CDR1 reads SEHNR; CDR2 reads FQNEAQ (reference sequence). The V end lost 3 bases, the J end lost 8 bases, and 14 bases lay between the germline ends. The CDR3 loop is CASSFPAGSDSPLHF. CDR3 in DNA: TGTGCCAGCAGCTTCCCGGCAGGGTCGGATTCACCCCTCCACTTT.

This chain joins TRBV5-1 and TRBJ2-2, with a possible D match to TRBD2 (5 bases). This CDR3 has 17 amino acids. Germline assignment: CDR1 SGHRS and CDR2 YFSETQ. Trimming pared 5 bases from V and 1 base from J, leaving 18 bases between. The CDR3 protein is CASRWVGEAQNTGELFF. CDR3 sequence (DNA): TGCGCCAGCAGATGGGTGGGAGAGGCACAGAACACCGGGGAGCTGTTTTTT.

The chain combines TRBV4-1 with TRBJ1-1, with a weak D call TRBD1 (6 bases). The CDR3 contains 15 residues. Germline V gives CDR1 MGHRA, CDR2 YSYEKL. The ends were cut back, 1 base at V and 3 bases at J, with 12 bases in the middle. Here the CDR3 reads CASSQGRGADTEAFF. CDR3 nucleotide sequence: TGCGCCAGCAGCCAAGGCCGGGGGGCAGACACTGAAGCTTTCTTT.

This chain connects TRBV9 to TRBJ2-1; 10 nucleotides align to TRBD2. With V trimmed by 4 bases and J by 0 bases, 10 bases remained unmatched. Per germline, CDR1 SGDLS and CDR2 YYNGEE. CDR3 length: 18 residues. CDR3: CASSYQRASGGSYNEQFF. CDR3 nucleotide sequence: TGTGCCAGCAGCTATCAGCGGGCTAGCGGGGGCTCCTACAATGAGCAGTTCTTC.

The rearrangement joins TRBV4-3 to TRBJ2-3; D is uncertain. This CDR3 has 12 amino acids. The ends were cut back, 3 bases at V and 4 bases at J, with 5 bases in the middle. CDR1 is LGHNA, CDR2 YSLEER, per germline. CDR3 bases: TGCGCCAGCAGCCACCGGGCAGATACGCAGTATTTT. Translation: CASSHRADTQYF.

The rearrangement links TRBV9 to TRBJ1-2; TRBD1 might be the D (5 bases). The CDR3 length is 12 residues. Germline V gene lookup returns CDR1 SGDLS and CDR2 YYNGEE. V was pared by 9 bases and J by 4 bases, with 13 bases between. As DNA, the CDR3 is TGTGCCACGGGGGGGAAAAGCTATGGCTACACCTTC. Amino acid sequence: CATGGKSYGYTF.